The table lists the clone carrying this T cell receptor beta chain with a count of one. Its antigen is not identified. Using immunoSEQ multiplex PCR, the repertoire was profiled, and TCRdb retains in-frame clones only, with some absent. The data show 85,000 to 130,000 clones, more than 90% seen once. This record comes from a study of siplizumab effects on memory and regulatory T cells. Study results and caveats: Roughly 75-97% of proliferating clones (CD4+ or CD8+) could not be assigned a naive or memory phenotype. With siplizumab, Treg-derived clones averaged about 69% of mappable alloreactive CD4+ clones, versus less than 35% in controls. Solely a minor proportion of alloreactive clones could be assigned to unstimulated subsets. Naive T cell populations appeared to exhibit greater diversity than memory cells and appeared to be major alloresponse contributors.

Between the trimmed V and J ends, which lost 3 bases and 5 bases, there was a span of 10 bases. Looked up from germline, CDR1 is MDHEN and CDR2 is SYDVKM. This CDR3 is 13 amino acids long. This sequence was found in a human donor in good health. Some clones in this sample may be carry-over from other donors' samples. The V call is TRBV28, the J call TRBJ1-2, with TRBD1 as a possible D gene (5 bases). Sequencing input: CD4+ T cells sorted from blood. As DNA, the CDR3 is TGTGCCAGCAGTTTTAACGGGGGATATGGCTACACCTTC. Translation gives CASSFNGGYGYTF.